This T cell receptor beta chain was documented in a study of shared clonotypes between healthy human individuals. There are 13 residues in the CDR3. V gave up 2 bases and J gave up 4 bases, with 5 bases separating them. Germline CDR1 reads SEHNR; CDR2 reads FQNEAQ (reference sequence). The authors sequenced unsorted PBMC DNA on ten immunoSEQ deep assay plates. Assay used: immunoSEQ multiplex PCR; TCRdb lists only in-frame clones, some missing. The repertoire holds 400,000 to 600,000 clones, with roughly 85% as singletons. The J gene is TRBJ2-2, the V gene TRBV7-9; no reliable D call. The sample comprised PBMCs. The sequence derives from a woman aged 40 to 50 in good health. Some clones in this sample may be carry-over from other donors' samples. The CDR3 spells CASSLLVTGELFF. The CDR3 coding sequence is TGTGCCAGCAGCTTATTAGTCACCGGGGAGCTGTTTTTT. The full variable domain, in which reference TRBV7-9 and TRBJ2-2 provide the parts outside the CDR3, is DTGVSQNPRHKITKRGQNVTFRCDPISEHNRLYWYRQTLGQGPEFLTYFQNEAQLEKSRLLSDRFSAERPKGSFSTLEIQRTEQGDSAMYLCASSLLVTGELFFGEGSRLTVL.